The 30 T cell receptor beta chains below all came from one sample that was sequenced in a study of cytomegalovirus exposure and HLA in healthy donors. Some clones are missing from TCRdb's copy, which holds only in-frame ones; the method was immunoSEQ multiplex PCR. The data hold 70,000 to 80,000 clones, with approximately 94% observed a single time. Input material: PBMCs. All receptors come from a woman between 18 and 29 years old in good health and CMV-seropositive.

V and J are TRBV2 and TRBJ1-6, with D hard to call. Trimming cost V 8 bases and J 0 bases, with 14 bases left between them. The CDR3 is made up of 16 amino acids. The germline V gene has CDR1 SNHLY and CDR2 FYNNEI. CDR3 DNA sequence: TGTGCCAGCCGGGCGGGTAGGAGCTCCTATAATTCACCCCTCCACTTT. Amino acid sequence: CASRAGRSSYNSPLHF.

The rearrangement uses TRBV11-3 and TRBJ2-2; 14 bases fit TRBD2. The germline gives CDR1 SGHNT, CDR2 YENEEA. The CDR3 runs 19 residues. The V and J ends lost 5 bases and 0 bases, in that order; junction bases with no gene match: 8. The CDR3 sequence is CASSPRLAGGQTNTGELFF. In nucleotides, the CDR3 is TGTGCCAGCAGCCCCCGACTAGCGGGAGGGCAAACGAACACCGGGGAGCTGTTTTTT.

The V and J genes are TRBV30 and TRBJ1-3; D not certain. Germline V gene data show CDR1 as GTSNPN and CDR2 as SVGIG (reference sequence). V was cut by 3 bases and J by 0 bases, with 9 bases left in between. The CDR3 spans 14 residues. The CDR3 DNA is TGTGCCTGGAGGGCGGGCAGCTCTGGAAACACCATATATTTT. Translating it yields CAWRAGSSGNTIYF. The whole variable domain, filled in from reference TRBV30 and TRBJ1-3, reads SQTIHQWPATLVQPVGSPLSLECTVEGTSNPNLYWYRQAAGRGLQLLFYSVGIGQISSEVPQNLSASRPQDRQFILSSKKLLLSDSGFYLCAWRAGSSGNTIYFGEGSWLTVV.

V and J are TRBV9 and TRBJ1-2, with 7 bases matching TRBD1. V dropped 4 bases and J dropped 4; count of bases not matched to a gene: 7. Germline V gene data show CDR1 as SGDLS and CDR2 as YYNGEE. The CDR3 runs to 14 residues. The CDR3 sequence: CASSTLGQAYGYTF. For the CDR3, the DNA is TGTGCCAGCAGCACCCTCGGACAGGCCTATGGCTACACCTTC. The variable domain in full, with the rest retrieved from reference TRBV9 and TRBJ1-2, is DSGVTQTPKHLITATGQRVTLRCSPRSGDLSVYWYQQSLDQGLQFLIQYYNGEERAKGNILERFSAQQFPDLHSELNLSSLELGDSALYFCASSTLGQAYGYTFGSGTRLTVV.

The CDR3 nucleotides are TGTGCCAGCAGCTTAAGAGGGAGTCAGAACACTGAAGCTTTCTTT. Translating gives CASSLRGSQNTEAFF. The chain carries TRBV7-9 and TRBJ1-1; D call uncertain. Germline V CDR1 and CDR2: SEHNR, FQNEAQ (reference sequence). This CDR3 comprises 15 residues. Trimming pared 2 bases from V and 1 base from J, leaving 11 bases between.

This clone was seen more than once but under ten times. This chain's CDR3 is CASSRQGFVEQYF. The CDR3 bases are TGCGCCAGCAGCAGACAGGGGTTCGTTGAGCAGTACTTC. The chain combines TRBV5-1 with TRBJ2-7; 8 bases map to TRBD1. The CDR3 has 13 amino acids. The germline gives CDR1 SGHRS, CDR2 YFSETQ. V lost 4 bases and J lost 7; bases outside the gene matches: 7.

The chain recombines TRBV29-1 with TRBJ2-3, with D possibly being TRBD1 (5 bases). Germline V lookup: CDR1 SQVTM, CDR2 ANQGSEA. The CDR3 runs to 16 residues. V dropped 3 bases and J dropped 2 bases, with 18 bases sitting between them. The CDR3 sequence: CSVDARQSVYTDTQYF. The CDR3 coding sequence is TGCAGCGTTGATGCCCGACAGTCTGTTTACACAGATACGCAGTATTTT.

This sequence joins TRBV27 and TRBJ2-7, with 8 bases aligning to TRBD1. Per the germline V gene, CDR1 is MNHEY and CDR2 is SMNVEV (reference sequence). V lost 6 bases to trimming and J lost 2 bases; unmatched junction nucleotides: 6. This CDR3 comprises 14 residues. In DNA, the CDR3 is TGTGCCAGCAGAGGACAGGGAAGGACCTACGAGCAGTACTTC. Its translation: CASRGQGRTYEQYF.

In this sample, this clone turned up once. One end of the junction fails to match germline, which may point to a read error. This chain links TRBV7-7 with TRBJ1-3; D is perhaps TRBD1 (6 bases). The CDR3 sequence is 14 residues long. CDR1 SSHAT and CDR2 FNYEAQ come from the germline V gene (reference sequence). Here the CDR3 DNA reads TGTGCTAGCAGGCAGGGGAGCTCTGGAAACACCATATATTTT. Protein product: CASRQGSSGNTIYF.

Here the CDR3 reads CASSAGVVYNEQFF. The CDR3 region has the DNA TGTGCCAGTAGTGCAGGGGTGGTCTACAATGAGCAGTTCTTC. The chain uses TRBV19 and TRBJ2-1; D is perhaps TRBD1 (6 bases). Germline CDR1 is LNHDA and CDR2 is SQIVND (reference sequence). The ends were cut back, 5 bases at V and 3 bases at J, with 11 bases in the middle. This CDR3 region has 14 residues.

The chain uses TRBV18 and TRBJ1-1; D may be TRBD1 (5 bases). Trimming shortened V by 4 bases and J by 1 base, and 10 bases separated the two germline ends. The CDR3 length is 14 residues. CDR1 and CDR2 (germline): KGHSH, LQKENI. The DNA for the CDR3 is TGTGCCAGCTCACTGGGGAGGGGGAACACTGAAGCTTTCTTT. It translates to CASSLGRGNTEAFF.

The rearrangement joins TRBV2 to TRBJ2-2; TRBD1 is a possible D gene (6 bases). V gave up 4 bases and J gave up 0 bases, with 9 bases separating them. Germline V lookup: CDR1 SNHLY, CDR2 FYNNEI. This CDR3 has 15 amino acids. For the CDR3, the DNA is TGTGCCAGCAGTGGACGGACAGCGAACACCGGGGAGCTGTTTTTT. It yields the protein CASSGRTANTGELFF.

The rearrangement links TRBV7-9 to TRBJ2-2; 9 bases map to TRBD2. Germline CDR1 reads SEHNR; CDR2 reads FQNEAQ (reference sequence). There are 19 residues in the CDR3. Trimming took 4 bases from V and 4 from J; bases not matched to a gene: 16. The CDR3 loop reads CASSSGVLAGDSSTGELFF. The DNA of the CDR3 is TGTGCCAGCAGCTCAGGGGTGTTAGCGGGAGATTCGAGCACCGGGGAGCTGTTTTTT.

The chain uses TRBV28 and TRBJ2-2, with 8 bases matching TRBD2. The germline CDR1 and CDR2 sequences are MDHEN and SYDVKM. The CDR3 runs to 15 residues. Germline trimming cut 5 bases from V and 6 bases from J; bases unmatched to any gene: 8. The CDR3 sequence: CASSGGRSRPGELFF. DNA of the CDR3: TGTGCCAGCAGTGGCGGGAGGTCCCGACCCGGGGAGCTGTTTTTT.

The V and J genes are TRBV4-2 and TRBJ1-1, with a tentative D call TRBD1 (6 bases). The germline gives CDR1 LGHNA, CDR2 YNFKEQ. Deletions cut 4 bases from V and 0 bases from J, with 15 bases between. The CDR3 runs 16 residues. This chain's CDR3 is CASSPGARGVNTEAFF. CDR3 DNA: TGTGCCAGCAGCCCAGGGGCACGAGGTGTGAACACTGAAGCTTTCTTT.

V and J are TRBV2 and TRBJ1-4; 9 nucleotides line up with TRBD1. Germline trimming cut 6 bases from V and 3 bases from J; bases unmatched to any gene: 11. This CDR3 is built from 17 residues. Germline CDR1 and CDR2: SNHLY and FYNNEI. The CDR3 region has the DNA TGTGCCAGCAGAGCCGGGACAGGGAGTAGAGCTAATGAAAAACTGTTTTTT. Residues: CASRAGTGSRANEKLFF.

The V call is TRBV7-9, the J call TRBJ2-5; 7 bases fit TRBD2. Trimming removed 5 bases from V and 3 bases from J; junction bases left unmatched: 12. The CDR3 has 16 amino acids. Germline loops: CDR1 SEHNR, CDR2 FQNEAQ (reference sequence). CDR3: CASSPKSAGVKETQYF. The CDR3, as DNA: TGTGCCAGCAGCCCCAAGTCCGCGGGGGTAAAAGAGACCCAGTACTTC.

The V and J genes are TRBV6-6 and TRBJ1-5, with D uncertain. The CDR3 has 13 residues. CDR1 is MNHNY and CDR2 is SVGAGI in the germline V gene (reference sequence). V gave up 8 bases and J gave up 3 bases, with 11 bases separating them. This CDR3 reads CASGQIANQPQHF. The CDR3, as DNA: TGTGCCAGCGGCCAGATTGCCAATCAGCCCCAGCATTTT.

This sequence joins TRBV4-1 and TRBJ2-1; maybe TRBD1 (5 bases). V was trimmed by 4 bases and J by 0 bases, leaving 10 bases between them. This CDR3 region has 15 residues. Germline V gene sequence: CDR1 MGHRA, CDR2 YSYEKL. The CDR3 spells CASSRVGVSYNEQFF. In DNA, the CDR3 is TGCGCCAGCAGCCGCGTAGGGGTCTCCTACAATGAGCAGTTCTTC.

This sequence joins TRBV30 and TRBJ1-1, with a weak D call TRBD1 (5 bases). Germline V gene data show CDR1 as GTSNPN and CDR2 as SVGIG (reference sequence). Trimming took off 4 bases at V and 6 bases at J, with 18 bases between the two ends. The CDR3 is 14 residues long. The CDR3 loop reads CAWKVARAGPEAFF. CDR3 sequence (DNA): TGTGCCTGGAAGGTTGCCAGGGCTGGACCTGAAGCTTTCTTT. The complete variable domain, with remaining parts taken from reference TRBV30 and TRBJ1-1, reads SQTIHQWPATLVQPVGSPLSLECTVEGTSNPNLYWYRQAAGRGLQLLFYSVGIGQISSEVPQNLSASRPQDRQFILSSKKLLLSDSGFYLCAWKVARAGPEAFFGQGTRLTVV.

The chain couples TRBV19 to TRBJ2-1, with 16 positions matching TRBD2. This CDR3 spans 16 amino acids. CDR1 and CDR2 (germline): LNHDA, SQIVND (reference sequence). Trimming at V came to 1 base and at J to 7 bases, leaving 1 base not matched to a gene. The CDR3 nucleotides read TGTGCCAGTAGTATAGGGGGACTAGCGGGAGGGAATGAGCAGTTCTTC. Protein product: CASSIGGLAGGNEQFF. The full variable domain, completed using reference TRBV19 and TRBJ2-1, is DGGITQSPKYLFRKEGQNVTLSCEQNLNHDAMYWYRQDPGQGLRLIYYSQIVNDFQKGDIAEGYSVSREKKESFPLTVTSAQKNPTAFYLCASSIGGLAGGNEQFFGPGTRLTVL.

This clone has only one observation. CDR3 coding DNA: TGTGCCAGCAGCTTAGCGACAGCGGGAGGCGGGCCATACGAGCAGTACTTC. This encodes CASSLATAGGGPYEQYF. The chain combines TRBV7-6 with TRBJ2-7; the match to TRBD2 covers 9 bases. Trimming removed 0 bases from V and 4 bases from J; junction bases left unmatched: 10. The CDR3 contains 17 residues. Germline V gene sequence: CDR1 SGHVS, CDR2 FNYEAQ.

Details on this clone: A junction boundary mismatches the germline segment, possibly from a read error. The chain couples TRBV7-7 to TRBJ1-1; D may be TRBD1 (5 bases). The CDR3 has 16 amino acids. Germline CDR1 is SSHAT and CDR2 is FNYEAQ (reference sequence). The CDR3 loop reads CASSLEFLGQNTEAFF. As DNA, the CDR3 is TGTGCTAGCAGCTTAGAATTTCTAGGACAGAACACTGAAGCTTTCTTT. The full variable domain, completed using reference TRBV7-7 and TRBJ1-1, is GAGVSQSPRYKVTKRGQDVTLRCDPISSHATLYWYQQALGQGPEFLTYFNYEAQPDKSGLPSDRFSAERPEGSISTLTIQRTEQRDSAMYRCASSLEFLGQNTEAFFGQGTRLTVV.

This chain links TRBV6-5 with TRBJ2-2; D perhaps matches TRBD2 (5 bases). Germline loops: CDR1 MNHEY, CDR2 SVGAGI. The CDR3 is made up of 15 amino acids. V lost 4 bases and J 2 bases, leaving 11 bases between the germline ends. The CDR3 DNA reads as TGTGCCAGCAGTTTCACACGGACTAACACCGGGGAGCTGTTTTTT. It yields the protein CASSFTRTNTGELFF.

The V and J genes are TRBV2 and TRBJ2-1; D uncertain. CDR1 and CDR2 from the germline V gene are SNHLY and FYNNEI. Trimming left V 11 bases short and J 7 bases short, with 21 bases between. CDR3 length: 14 amino acids. The CDR3 loop is CAGSISSYGNEQFF. The CDR3, as DNA: TGTGCCGGAAGCATTAGCAGTTATGGGAATGAGCAGTTCTTC.

The genes are TRBV4-1 and TRBJ1-3; no reliable D call. V was cut by 3 bases and J by 0 bases, with 12 bases left in between. Germline V gives CDR1 MGHRA, CDR2 YSYEKL. This CDR3 has 16 residues. The CDR3 region is CASSHPGLSSGNTIYF. CDR3 nucleotide sequence: TGCGCCAGCAGCCATCCCGGACTGAGCTCTGGAAACACCATATATTTT.

This clone was counted a single time. V gene TRBV7-8 combines with J gene TRBJ2-1; D may be TRBD2 (7 bases). This CDR3 comprises 16 residues. CDR1 is SGHVS, CDR2 FQNEAQ, per germline. V lost 2 bases to trimming and J lost 7 bases, with 18 bases between them. In nucleotides, the CDR3 is TGTGCCAGCAGCTTAATTCAGGGGAGGGCTAGGAATGAGCAGTTCTTC. Protein sequence: CASSLIQGRARNEQFF.

The chain combines TRBV11-2 with TRBJ2-5, with TRBD1 identical over 7 bases. This CDR3 is 16 amino acids long. The germline CDR1 and CDR2 sequences are SGHAT and FQNNGV. The J segment lost 2 bases and the V segment lost 5 bases, leaving 11 bases of the junction unmatched. CDR3 in DNA: TGTGCCAGCAGCCAACCTAAAGACAGGGTTCAAGAGACCCAGTACTTC. Encoded protein: CASSQPKDRVQETQYF.

The chain links TRBV7-2 to TRBJ2-3; 12 nucleotides match TRBD2. The germline CDR1 and CDR2 sequences are SGHTA and FQGNSA. The CDR3 extends over 16 amino acids. The V and J ends lost 6 bases and 1 base, in that order; junction bases with no gene match: 5. The CDR3 DNA is TGTGCCAGCAGGCCAGGACTAGCGGGACGCACAGATACGCAGTATTTT. This encodes CASRPGLAGRTDTQYF.

This rearrangement joins TRBV5-1 to TRBJ2-3, with D maybe TRBD2 (6 bases). Germline lookup yields CDR1 SGHRS and CDR2 YFSETQ. V lost 6 bases and J lost 2, with 16 bases in between. This CDR3 has 15 residues. CDR3: CASKTVADYTDTQYF. The CDR3 coding sequence is TGCGCCAGCAAAACGGTAGCGGATTACACAGATACGCAGTATTTT.